Listed below are T cell receptor beta chains from one sample, sequenced in a study of spatial heterogeneity in lung cancer. TCRdb reprocessed the 5' RACE reads with MiXCR, giving one entry per CDR3 protein. The sample includes fewer than 8,000 distinct CDR3 sequences, around 21% of them seen just once. The specimen was PBMCs, collected at surgery. The receptors were sampled from a female donor with early-stage non-small cell lung cancer. Both conserved end residues are part of each CDR3. The D gene is left open where the match is weak. The size entry is marked missing in some rows and otherwise reads once, few, many or a size class.

J: TRBJ1-3; size: few; D: .; V: TRBV28; CDR3: CASSSERAGNTIYF; DNA: TGTGCCAGCAGTTCCGAGAGGGCAGGAAACACCATATATTTT
J: TRBJ2-3; size: .; D: .; V: TRBV25-1; CDR3: CASSEDTQYF; DNA: TGTGCCAGCAGTGAAGATACGCAGTATTTT
J: TRBJ2-1; size: .; D: TRBD2; V: TRBV29-1; CDR3: CSVEGTSGSYNEQFF; DNA: TGCAGCGTTGAAGGGACTAGCGGGAGTTACAATGAGCAGTTCTTC
J: TRBJ1-1; size: few; D: .; V: TRBV29-1; CDR3: CSVVSPQGTEAFF; DNA: TGCAGCGTTGTTTCGCCCCAGGGGACTGAAGCTTTCTTT
J: TRBJ2-7; size: many; D: .; V: TRBV18; CDR3: CASSQGGGWDEQYF; DNA: TGTGCCAGCTCCCAAGGGGGAGGTTGGGACGAGCAGTACTTC
J: TRBJ2-5; size: .; D: .; V: TRBV5-6; CDR3: CASNNLRGSDETQYF; DNA: TGTGCCAGCAACAACTTGAGGGGGAGCGATGAGACCCAGTACTTC
J: TRBJ2-3; size: many; D: .; V: TRBV29-1; CDR3: CSVFPGYTDTQYF; DNA: TGCAGCGTTTTTCCCGGGTACACAGATACGCAGTATTTT
J: TRBJ1-4; size: medium-sized; D: .; V: TRBV29-1; CDR3: CSVEAGGEALFF; DNA: TGCAGCGTTGAAGCCGGGGGGGAAGCGCTGTTTTTT
J: TRBJ2-1; size: few; D: .; V: TRBV6-4; CDR3: CASKLFRGGGEQFF; DNA: TGTGCCAGCAAGTTGTTCAGGGGCGGGGGTGAGCAGTTCTTC
J: TRBJ1-1; size: .; D: .; V: TRBV2; CDR3: CASKGVNTEAFF; DNA: TGTGCCAGCAAGGGCGTAAACACTGAAGCTTTCTTT
J: TRBJ2-7; size: .; D: .; V: TRBV3-1; CDR3: CASSHELASTYEQYF; DNA: TGTGCCAGCAGCCATGAACTAGCCTCTACCTACGAGCAGTACTTC
J: TRBJ2-7; size: few; D: TRBD2; V: TRBV2; CDR3: CASRDFLAGGVDEQYF; DNA: TGTGCCAGCAGGGACTTCCTAGCGGGAGGTGTGGACGAGCAGTACTTC
J: TRBJ2-4; size: medium-sized; D: .; V: TRBV7-9; CDR3: CASSLRGAGIQYF; DNA: TGTGCCAGCAGCTTACGGGGTGCGGGCATTCAGTACTTC
J: TRBJ1-5; size: medium-sized; D: .; V: TRBV29-1; CDR3: CSVGDANQPQHF; DNA: TGCAGCGTTGGGGACGCCAATCAGCCCCAGCATTTT
J: TRBJ2-1; size: many; D: .; V: TRBV18; CDR3: CASSRKWDGIYNEQFF; DNA: TGTGCCAGCTCACGTAAATGGGATGGGATTTACAATGAGCAGTTCTTC
J: TRBJ2-7; size: many; D: .; V: TRBV6-5; CDR3: CASSYYPGAGHEQYF; DNA: TGTGCCAGCAGTTATTACCCGGGAGCAGGGCACGAGCAGTACTTC
J: TRBJ2-3; size: many; D: TRBD2; V: TRBV9; CDR3: CASSVGAGEFNTQYF; DNA: TGTGCCAGCAGCGTAGGAGCGGGGGAGTTTAATACGCAGTATTTT
J: TRBJ2-1; size: medium-sized; D: .; V: TRBV29-1; CDR3: CSVEEPINEQFF; DNA: TGCAGCGTTGAAGAACCCATTAATGAGCAGTTCTTC
J: TRBJ1-6; size: .; D: .; V: TRBV15; CDR3: CATSRVPDSPLHF; DNA: TGTGCCACCAGCAGAGTCCCCGATTCACCCCTCCACTTT
J: TRBJ1-6; size: medium-sized; D: .; V: TRBV6-1; CDR3: CASREGSFYNSPLHF; DNA: TGTGCCAGCAGAGAGGGCAGCTTCTATAATTCACCCCTCCACTTT
J: TRBJ1-5; size: few; D: TRBD1; V: TRBV29-1; CDR3: CSVSPPGQGDDQPQHF; DNA: TGCAGCGTCTCTCCGCCGGGACAGGGAGATGATCAGCCCCAGCATTTT
J: TRBJ2-1; size: medium-sized; D: TRBD1; V: TRBV20-1; CDR3: CSARDPTGVGNEQFF; DNA: TGCAGTGCTAGAGATCCGACAGGGGTGGGCAATGAGCAGTTCTTC
J: TRBJ2-7; size: .; D: .; V: TRBV20-1; CDR3: CSASLQGLGYEQYF; DNA: TGCAGTGCTAGCCTCCAGGGTCTTGGTTACGAGCAGTACTTC
J: TRBJ2-5; size: few; D: TRBD1; V: TRBV5-6; CDR3: CASSTGQGQETQYF; DNA: TGTGCCAGCAGCACGGGACAGGGGCAAGAGACCCAGTACTTC
J: TRBJ2-1; size: medium-sized; D: TRBD2; V: TRBV20-1; CDR3: CSKPGLAGDEQFF; DNA: TGCAGTAAACCGGGACTAGCGGGAGATGAGCAGTTCTTC
J: TRBJ2-5; size: medium-sized; D: .; V: TRBV20-1; CDR3: CSATRGPSWETQYF; DNA: TGCAGTGCTACGCGGGGGCCATCGTGGGAGACCCAGTACTTC
J: TRBJ2-1; size: many; D: .; V: TRBV7-9; CDR3: CASSSGTFTLNEQFF; DNA: TGTGCCAGCAGCAGCGGGACATTCACTCTCAATGAGCAGTTCTTC
J: TRBJ2-5; size: few; D: .; V: TRBV11-2; CDR3: CASSIGGETQYF; DNA: TGTGCCAGCAGCATAGGGGGAGAGACCCAGTACTTC
J: TRBJ2-5; size: medium-sized; D: .; V: TRBV7-2; CDR3: CASSFSGGETQYF; DNA: TGTGCCAGCAGCTTTTCCGGGGGCGAGACCCAGTACTTC
J: TRBJ1-2; size: many; D: .; V: TRBV29-1; CDR3: CSVESVGGYTF; DNA: TGCAGCGTTGAGTCGGTGGGTGGCTACACCTTC
J: TRBJ1-1; size: .; D: .; V: TRBV27; CDR3: CASSLKENTEAFF; DNA: TGTGCCAGCAGTTTAAAAGAGAACACTGAAGCTTTCTTT
J: TRBJ1-3; size: many; D: .; V: TRBV29-1; CDR3: CSVLIGNTIYF; DNA: TGCAGCGTTCTCATTGGAAACACCATATATTTT
J: TRBJ1-1; size: once; D: .; V: TRBV2; CDR3: CASKRQTNTEAFF; DNA: TGTGCCAGCAAACGACAGACGAACACTGAAGCTTTCTTT
J: TRBJ2-1; size: medium-sized; D: .; V: TRBV20-1; CDR3: CSARDLKVGDEQFF; DNA: TGCAGTGCTAGAGATCTCAAGGTAGGGGATGAGCAGTTCTTC
J: TRBJ2-3; size: medium-sized; D: TRBD1; V: TRBV5-1; CDR3: CASSGTGSTDTQYF; DNA: TGCGCCAGCAGCGGGACAGGCAGCACAGATACGCAGTATTTT
J: TRBJ2-5; size: medium-sized; D: TRBD2; V: TRBV10-3; CDR3: CAISSGTTQETQYF; DNA: TGTGCCATCAGCTCCGGGACTACCCAAGAGACCCAGTACTTC
J: TRBJ2-3; size: .; D: .; V: TRBV4-1; CDR3: CASSQPHGRSTYTQYF; DNA: TGCGCCAGCAGCCAACCCCATGGGCGGAGCACATATACGCAGTATTTT
J: TRBJ2-5; size: medium-sized; D: TRBD1; V: TRBV7-8; CDR3: CASSQGQGETQYF; DNA: TGTGCCAGCAGCCAGGGACAGGGGGAGACCCAGTACTTC
J: TRBJ2-5; size: medium-sized; D: TRBD1; V: TRBV29-1; CDR3: CSVVEGQGTQYF; DNA: TGCAGCGTTGTAGAGGGACAGGGGACCCAGTACTTC
J: TRBJ1-5; size: .; D: .; V: TRBV27; CDR3: CASSLGTRQPQHF; DNA: TGTGCCAGCAGTTTAGGGACGAGGCAGCCCCAGCATTTT
J: TRBJ2-2; size: many; D: TRBD1; V: TRBV7-9; CDR3: CASTLTGGTGELFF; DNA: TGTGCCAGCACCCTAACAGGGGGGACCGGGGAGCTGTTTTTT
J: TRBJ2-5; size: many; D: .; V: TRBV11-2; CDR3: CASSLGPAGKETQYF; DNA: TGTGCCAGCAGCTTAGGTCCTGCGGGGAAAGAGACCCAGTACTTC
J: TRBJ2-3; size: .; D: TRBD1; V: TRBV11-2; CDR3: CASSSVRDRAESGQYF; DNA: TGTGCCAGCAGCTCAGTCCGGGACAGGGCCGAGAGTGGGCAATATTTT
J: TRBJ2-5; size: medium-sized; D: TRBD2; V: TRBV30; CDR3: CAWERGVGETQYF; DNA: TGTGCCTGGGAGCGGGGGGTGGGCGAGACCCAGTACTTC
J: TRBJ2-1; size: .; D: TRBD2; V: TRBV5-1; CDR3: CASSGSGLAGDEQFF; DNA: TGCGCCAGCAGCGGATCCGGACTAGCGGGAGATGAGCAGTTCTTC
J: TRBJ2-5; size: few; D: TRBD2; V: TRBV28; CDR3: CASSSLAGGAETQYF; DNA: TGTGCCAGCAGTTCTTTGGCGGGGGGTGCGGAGACCCAGTACTTC
J: TRBJ1-4; size: .; D: .; V: TRBV6-6; CDR3: CASSQGGFREANEKLFF; DNA: TGTGCCAGCAGCCAGGGAGGTTTTAGGGAGGCTAATGAAAAACTGTTTTTT
J: TRBJ2-1; size: .; D: .; V: TRBV6-6; CDR3: CATSTTDEQFF; DNA: TGTGCCACCTCGACCACGGATGAGCAGTTCTTC
J: TRBJ2-6; size: many; D: TRBD2; V: TRBV5-4; CDR3: CASRAGLQTSGANVLTF; DNA: TGTGCCAGCAGAGCGGGACTTCAAACCTCTGGGGCCAACGTCCTGACTTTC
J: TRBJ1-1; size: medium-sized; D: .; V: TRBV27; CDR3: CASSPVADMNTEAFF; DNA: TGTGCCAGCAGTCCCGTCGCAGATATGAACACTGAAGCTTTCTTT
J: TRBJ2-4; size: medium-sized; D: .; V: TRBV29-1; CDR3: CSVEMASRNIQYF; DNA: TGCAGCGTTGAAATGGCTTCTAGAAACATTCAGTACTTC
J: TRBJ2-5; size: medium-sized; D: .; V: TRBV5-1; CDR3: CASSFGGEETQYF; DNA: TGCGCCAGCAGCTTTGGCGGGGAAGAGACCCAGTACTTC
J: TRBJ2-1; size: .; D: .; V: TRBV15; CDR3: CATSRGPRGNEQFF; DNA: TGTGCCACCAGCAGAGGCCCAAGGGGGAATGAGCAGTTCTTC